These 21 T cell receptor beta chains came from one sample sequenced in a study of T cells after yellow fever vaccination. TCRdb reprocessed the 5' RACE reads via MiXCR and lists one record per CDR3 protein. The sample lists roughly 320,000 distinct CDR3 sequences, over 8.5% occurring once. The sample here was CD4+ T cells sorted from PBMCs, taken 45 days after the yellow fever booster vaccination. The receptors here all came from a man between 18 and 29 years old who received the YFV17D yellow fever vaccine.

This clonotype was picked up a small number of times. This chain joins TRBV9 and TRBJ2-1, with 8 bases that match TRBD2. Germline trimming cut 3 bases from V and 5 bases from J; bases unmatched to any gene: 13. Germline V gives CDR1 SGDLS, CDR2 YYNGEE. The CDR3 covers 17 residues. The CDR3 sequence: CASSAHVGSGGNNEQFF. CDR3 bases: TGTGCCAGCAGCGCCCATGTGGGAAGCGGGGGTAACAATGAGCAGTTCTTC.

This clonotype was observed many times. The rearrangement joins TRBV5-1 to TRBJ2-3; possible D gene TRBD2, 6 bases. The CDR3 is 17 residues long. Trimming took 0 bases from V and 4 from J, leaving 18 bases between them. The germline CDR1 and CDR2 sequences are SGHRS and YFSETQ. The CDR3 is CASSLGGTWRGSDTQYF. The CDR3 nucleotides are TGCGCCAGCAGCTTGGGCGGCACTTGGCGGGGCTCAGATACGCAGTATTTT.

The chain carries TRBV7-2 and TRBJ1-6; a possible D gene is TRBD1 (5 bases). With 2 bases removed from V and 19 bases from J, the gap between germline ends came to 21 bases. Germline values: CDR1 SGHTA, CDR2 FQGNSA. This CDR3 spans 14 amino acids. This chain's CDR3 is CASSLRPIDSLIHF. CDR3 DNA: TGTGCCAGCAGCTTAAGGCCAATCGACAGTCTGATTCACTTT. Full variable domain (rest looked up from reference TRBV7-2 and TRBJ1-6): GAGVSQSPSNKVTEKGKDVELRCDPISGHTALYWYRQSLGQGLEFLIYFQGNSAPDKSGLPSDRFSAERTGGSVSTLTIQRTQQEDSAVYLCASSLRPIDSLIHFGNGTRLTVT.

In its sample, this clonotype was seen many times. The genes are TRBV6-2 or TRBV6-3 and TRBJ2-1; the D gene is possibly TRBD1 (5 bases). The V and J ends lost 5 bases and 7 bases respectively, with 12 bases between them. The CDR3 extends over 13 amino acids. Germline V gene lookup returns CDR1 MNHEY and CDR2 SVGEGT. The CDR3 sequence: CASSPRVGNEQFF. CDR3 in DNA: TGTGCCAGCAGTCCCAGGGTAGGAAATGAGCAGTTCTTC.

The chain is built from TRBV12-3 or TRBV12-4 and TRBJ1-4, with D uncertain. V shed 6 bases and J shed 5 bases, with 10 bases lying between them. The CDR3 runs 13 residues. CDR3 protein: CASRPTENEKLFF. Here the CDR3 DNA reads TGTGCCAGCAGACCTACAGAGAATGAAAAACTGTTTTTT.

This CDR3 is CASSFGPVPSYEQYF. In DNA, the CDR3 is TGTGCCAGCAGCTTCGGGCCAGTACCATCCTACGAGCAGTACTTC. The genes are TRBV7-9 and TRBJ2-7; D gene uncertain. Germline CDR1 SEHNR, CDR2 FQNEAQ (reference sequence). The CDR3 extends over 15 amino acids. V lost 3 bases, J lost 1 base, and 13 bases lay in between.

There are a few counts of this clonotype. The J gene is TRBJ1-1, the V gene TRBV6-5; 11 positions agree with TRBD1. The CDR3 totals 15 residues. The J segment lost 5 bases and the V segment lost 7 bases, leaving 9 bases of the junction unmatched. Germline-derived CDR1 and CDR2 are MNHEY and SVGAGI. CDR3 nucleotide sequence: TGTGCCAGCATCCCCTTCGGACAGGGGGCTACTGAAGCTTTCTTT. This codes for CASIPFGQGATEAFF.

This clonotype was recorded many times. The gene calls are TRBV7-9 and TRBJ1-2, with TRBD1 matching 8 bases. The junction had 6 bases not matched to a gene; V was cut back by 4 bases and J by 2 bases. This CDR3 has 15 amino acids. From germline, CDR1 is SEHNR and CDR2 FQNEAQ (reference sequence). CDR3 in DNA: TGTGCCAGCAGCTCGCCAGACAGGGGAAACTATGGCTACACCTTC. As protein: CASSSPDRGNYGYTF.

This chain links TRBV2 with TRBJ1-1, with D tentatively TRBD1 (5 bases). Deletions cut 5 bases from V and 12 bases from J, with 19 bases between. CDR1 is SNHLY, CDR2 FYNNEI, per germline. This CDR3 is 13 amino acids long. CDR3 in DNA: TGTGCCAGCAGTTCAAGGCCGCCAGGGTTCACTTTCTTT. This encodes CASSSRPPGFTFF. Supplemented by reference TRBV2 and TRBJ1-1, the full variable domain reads EPEVTQTPSHQVTQMGQEVILRCVPISNHLYFYWYRQILGQKVEFLVSFYNNEISEKSEIFDDQFSVERPDGSNFTLKIRSTKLEDSAMYFCASSSRPPGFTFFGQGTRLTVV.

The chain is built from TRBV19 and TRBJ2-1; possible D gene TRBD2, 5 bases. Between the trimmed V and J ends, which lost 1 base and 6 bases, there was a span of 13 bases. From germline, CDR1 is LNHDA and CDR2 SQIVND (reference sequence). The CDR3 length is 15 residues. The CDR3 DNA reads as TGTGCCAGTAGTATAGCGAGGGAAGGGCGCAATGAGCAGTTCTTC. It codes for CASSIAREGRNEQFF.

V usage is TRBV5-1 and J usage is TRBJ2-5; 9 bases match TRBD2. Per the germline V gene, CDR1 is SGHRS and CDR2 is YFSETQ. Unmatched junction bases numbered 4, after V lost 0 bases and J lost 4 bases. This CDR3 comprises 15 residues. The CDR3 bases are TGCGCCAGCAGCTTGGGTAGCGGGGGAATAGAGACCCAGTACTTC. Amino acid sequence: CASSLGSGGIETQYF.

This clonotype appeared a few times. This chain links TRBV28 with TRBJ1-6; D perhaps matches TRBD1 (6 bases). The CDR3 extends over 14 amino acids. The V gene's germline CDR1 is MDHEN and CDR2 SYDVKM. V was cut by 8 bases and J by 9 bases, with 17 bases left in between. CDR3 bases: TGTGCCAGCCGGAACAGGGTTTTCGGTTCACCCCTCCACTTT. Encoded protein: CASRNRVFGSPLHF.

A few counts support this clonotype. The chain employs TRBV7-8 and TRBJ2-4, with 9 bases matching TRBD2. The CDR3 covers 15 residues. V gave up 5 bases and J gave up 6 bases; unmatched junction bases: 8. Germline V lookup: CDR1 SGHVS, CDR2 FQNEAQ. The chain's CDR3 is CASSANSGLANIQYF. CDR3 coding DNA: TGTGCCAGCAGCGCTAACTCGGGACTAGCAAACATTCAGTACTTC. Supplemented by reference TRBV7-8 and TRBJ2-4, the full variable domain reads GAGVSQSPRYKVAKRGQDVALRCDPISGHVSLFWYQQALGQGPEFLTYFQNEAQLDKSGLPSDRFFAERPEGSVSTLKIQRTQQEDSAVYLCASSANSGLANIQYFGAGTRLSVL.

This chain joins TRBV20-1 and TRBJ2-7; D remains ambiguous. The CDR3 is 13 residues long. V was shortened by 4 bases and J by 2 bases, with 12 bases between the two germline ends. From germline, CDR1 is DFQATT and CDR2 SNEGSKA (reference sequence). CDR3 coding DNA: TGCAGTGCTACTCTTAATGAGGCCTACGAGCAGTACTTC. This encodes CSATLNEAYEQYF.

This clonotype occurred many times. The CDR3 is CASSLAADRRDYEQYF. The CDR3 DNA reads as TGTGCCAGCAGCTTGGCCGCGGACAGGCGAGACTACGAGCAGTACTTC. V is TRBV5-4 and J is TRBJ2-7; 7 nucleotides align to TRBD1. The CDR3 covers 16 residues. Germline-derived CDR1 and CDR2 are SGHNT and YYREEE (reference sequence). J lost 3 bases, V lost 0 bases, and 9 bases had no gene match.

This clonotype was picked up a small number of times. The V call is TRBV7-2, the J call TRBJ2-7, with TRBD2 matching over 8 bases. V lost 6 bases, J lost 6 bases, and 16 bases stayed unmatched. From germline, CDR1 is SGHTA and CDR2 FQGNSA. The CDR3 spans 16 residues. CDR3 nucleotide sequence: TGTGCCAGCAGTCTTGACCGGAGGCTAGCGGGTCGCGAGCAGTACTTC. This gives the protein CASSLDRRLAGREQYF. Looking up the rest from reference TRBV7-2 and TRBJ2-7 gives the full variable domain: GAGVSQSPSNKVTEKGKDVELRCDPISGHTALYWYRQSLGQGLEFLIYFQGNSAPDKSGLPSDRFSAERTGGSVSTLTIQRTQQEDSAVYLCASSLDRRLAGREQYFGPGTRLTVT.

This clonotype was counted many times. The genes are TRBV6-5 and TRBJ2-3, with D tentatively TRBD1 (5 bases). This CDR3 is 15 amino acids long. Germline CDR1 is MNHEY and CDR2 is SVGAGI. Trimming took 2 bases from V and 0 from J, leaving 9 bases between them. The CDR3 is CASSYRTGSTDTQYF. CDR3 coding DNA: TGTGCCAGCAGTTACCGAACAGGTAGCACAGATACGCAGTATTTT.

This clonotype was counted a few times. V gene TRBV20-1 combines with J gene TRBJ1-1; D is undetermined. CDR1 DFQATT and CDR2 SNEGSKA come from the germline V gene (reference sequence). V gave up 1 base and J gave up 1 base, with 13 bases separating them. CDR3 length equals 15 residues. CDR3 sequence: CSARGPRAANTEAFF. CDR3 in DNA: TGCAGTGCTAGAGGTCCCCGGGCGGCGAACACTGAAGCTTTCTTT.

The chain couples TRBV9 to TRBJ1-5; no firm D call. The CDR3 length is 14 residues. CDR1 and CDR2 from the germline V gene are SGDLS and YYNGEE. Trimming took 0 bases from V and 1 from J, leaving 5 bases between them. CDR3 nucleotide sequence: TGTGCCAGCAGCGTAGGCAACAGCAATCAGCCCCAGCATTTT. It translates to CASSVGNSNQPQHF.

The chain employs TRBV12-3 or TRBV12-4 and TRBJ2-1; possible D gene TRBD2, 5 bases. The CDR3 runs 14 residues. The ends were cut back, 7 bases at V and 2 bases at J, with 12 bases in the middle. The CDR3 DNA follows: TGTGCCAGCACCGAGGACGGGGCCTACAATGAGCAGTTCTTC. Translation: CASTEDGAYNEQFF.

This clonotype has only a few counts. CDR3 coding DNA: TGTGCCAGCAGCTTAGCCCGCTCTAACACTGAAGCTTTCTTT. Its translation is CASSLARSNTEAFF. The J gene is TRBJ1-1, the V gene TRBV11-2; D gene uncertain. Germline loops: CDR1 SGHAT, CDR2 FQNNGV. The CDR3 has 14 amino acids. With 1 base removed from V and 2 bases from J, the gap between germline ends came to 8 bases.